Listed below are T cell receptor beta chains from one sample, sequenced in a study of molecular identifiers for immune sequencing clone quantification. TCRdb reanalysed the PCR reads using MiXCR and keeps one entry per CDR3 protein. The sample consists of 50,000 to 70,000 distinct CDR3 sequences, less than 20% of them appearing once. Sequencing was performed on naive CD8+ T cells from blood, with Jurkat cell RNA spiked in. All receptors derive from a human donor in good health. Some libraries in this study had Jurkat cell RNA spiked in. The CDR3 runs from the conserved cysteine through the conserved F or W. A D gene is named only where the DNA matches it firmly. Clone size is not always given. Where it is, it says once, few, many or a class for expanded clones.

d_call	clone_size	j_call	v_call	cdr3_aa	cdr3_nt
TRBD1	many	TRBJ2-6	TRBV7-9	CASSPLTGVPEAGANVLTF	TGTGCCAGCAGCCCCCTAACAGGGGTCCCTGAGGCTGGGGCCAACGTCCTGACTTTC
-	many	TRBJ1-4	TRBV6-6	CASSLQIGRGAFF	TGTGCCAGCAGTTTGCAGATAGGGAGGGGGGCGTTTTTT
-	many	TRBJ1-1	TRBV20-1	CSALVGGDRTEAFF	TGCAGTGCCCTGGTGGGGGGCGACCGCACTGAAGCTTTCTTT
-	many	TRBJ2-4	TRBV5-6	CASSLTAKNIQYF	TGTGCCAGCAGCTTAACAGCCAAAAACATTCAGTACTTC
TRBD2	many	TRBJ2-1	TRBV7-9	CASSYLAGGPSYNEQFF	TGTGCCAGCAGCTACTTAGCGGGAGGGCCTTCCTACAATGAGCAGTTCTTC
TRBD2	many	TRBJ2-1	TRBV11-2	CASSPRLAGGWNEQFF	TGTGCCAGCAGCCCGAGACTAGCGGGAGGGTGGAATGAGCAGTTCTTC
TRBD2	few	TRBJ2-7	TRBV5-4	CASSLVAGGFSYEQYF	TGTGCCAGCAGCTTGGTCGCGGGAGGTTTTTCCTACGAGCAGTACTTC
-	many	TRBJ2-2	TRBV29-1	CSVEDPWMGGNTGELFF	TGCAGCGTTGAAGATCCATGGATGGGAGGGAACACCGGGGAGCTGTTTTTT
TRBD1	few	TRBJ1-1	TRBV12-3/TRBV12-4	CASRGTGGTEAFF	TGTGCCAGCCGAGGGACAGGAGGGACTGAAGCTTTCTTT
-	-	TRBJ2-3	TRBV23-1	CASSQGWEEVGDTQYF	TGCGCCAGCAGTCAGGGGTGGGAGGAGGTCGGAGATACGCAGTATTTT
-	-	TRBJ1-5	TRBV15	CATSRDKAGWRNQPQHF	TGTGCCACCAGCAGAGATAAGGCAGGGTGGAGAAATCAGCCCCAGCATTTT
-	many	TRBJ1-1	TRBV30	CAWCLGSGGTEAFF	TGTGCCTGGTGTCTCGGGTCTGGGGGGACTGAAGCTTTCTTT
-	-	TRBJ1-5	TRBV5-5	CASSLGVRAGQPPHF	TGCGCCAGCAGCTTGGGGGTGAGGGCCGGACAGCCCCCGCATTTT
-	many	TRBJ1-5	TRBV4-3	CASSQGLGPNQPQHF	TGCGCCAGCAGCCAAGGTCTGGGGCCTAATCAGCCCCAGCATTTT
-	many	TRBJ2-1	TRBV20-1	CSASPVGRYNEQFF	TGCAGTGCCTCTCCGGTGGGCCGATACAATGAGCAGTTCTTC
TRBD2	-	TRBJ2-7	TRBV7-9	CASSLLAGINEQYF	TGTGCCAGCAGCTTATTAGCGGGAATCAACGAGCAGTACTTC
TRBD2	-	TRBJ2-3	TRBV27	CASSFGTSGNTDTQYF	TGTGCCAGCAGTTTCGGGACTAGCGGGAACACAGATACGCAGTATTTT
-	-	TRBJ1-2	TRBV29-1	CSVGRHTEAYGYTF	TGCAGCGTTGGTAGGCACACAGAAGCCTATGGCTACACCTTC
TRBD2	many	TRBJ2-7	TRBV29-1	CSVEDREGTSVPYEQYF	TGCAGCGTTGAAGATAGAGAGGGGACTAGTGTGCCCTACGAGCAGTACTTC
-	many	TRBJ2-7	TRBV30	CAWSEVEPYEQYF	TGTGCCTGGAGTGAGGTGGAACCCTACGAGCAGTACTTC
TRBD2	many	TRBJ2-1	TRBV10-3	CAISESGGRASFHEQFF	TGTGCCATCAGTGAGTCTGGCGGGAGGGCCTCTTTCCATGAGCAGTTCTTC
TRBD1	many	TRBJ1-4	TRBV14	CASSLGQGGNEKLFF	TGTGCCAGCAGCCTAGGACAGGGAGGAAATGAAAAACTGTTTTTT
TRBD2	many	TRBJ2-5	TRBV7-8	CASSALPGLGEETQYF	TGTGCCAGCAGCGCCCTTCCGGGACTAGGGGAGGAGACCCAGTACTTC
-	many	TRBJ2-7	TRBV11-2	CASSLADPYEQYF	TGTGCCAGCAGCTTAGCTGATCCCTACGAGCAGTACTTC
-	many	TRBJ1-3	TRBV20-1	CSARLPGRGATGNTIYF	TGCAGTGCTAGACTCCCGGGTCGGGGGGCGACTGGAAACACCATATATTTT
-	many	TRBJ2-5	TRBV29-1	CSVVGAPARQYQETQYF	TGCAGCGTTGTCGGGGCCCCAGCGAGGCAGTACCAAGAGACCCAGTACTTC
-	few	TRBJ2-2	TRBV12-3/TRBV12-4	CASSQGSGELFF	TGTGCCAGCAGTCAGGGTAGCGGGGAGCTGTTTTTT
-	few	TRBJ2-1	TRBV9	CASSVGLVSYNEQFF	TGTGCCAGCAGCGTAGGACTAGTCTCCTACAATGAGCAGTTCTTC
TRBD1	many	TRBJ1-5	TRBV19	CASSIDGTGHYQPQHF	TGTGCCAGTAGTATAGATGGGACAGGGCACTATCAGCCCCAGCATTTT